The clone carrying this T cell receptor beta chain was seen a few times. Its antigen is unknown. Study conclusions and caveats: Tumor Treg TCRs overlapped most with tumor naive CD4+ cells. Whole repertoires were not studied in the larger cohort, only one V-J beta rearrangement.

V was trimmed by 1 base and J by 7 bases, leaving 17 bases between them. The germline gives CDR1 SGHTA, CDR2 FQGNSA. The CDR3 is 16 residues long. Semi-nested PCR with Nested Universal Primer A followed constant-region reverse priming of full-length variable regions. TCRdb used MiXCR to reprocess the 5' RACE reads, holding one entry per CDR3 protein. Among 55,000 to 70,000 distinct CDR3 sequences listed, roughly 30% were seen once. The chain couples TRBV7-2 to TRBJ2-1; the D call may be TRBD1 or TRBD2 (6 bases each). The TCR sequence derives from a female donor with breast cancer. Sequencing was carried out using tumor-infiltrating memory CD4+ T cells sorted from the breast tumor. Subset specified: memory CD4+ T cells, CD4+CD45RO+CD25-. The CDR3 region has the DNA TGTGCCAGCAGCTTAGGTGGCTTCCGGGGGCCAAATGAGCAGTTCTTC. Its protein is CASSLGGFRGPNEQFF. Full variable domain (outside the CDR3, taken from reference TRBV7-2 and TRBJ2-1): GAGVSQSPSNKVTEKGKDVELRCDPISGHTALYWYRQSLGQGLEFLIYFQGNSAPDKSGLPSDRFSAERTGGSVSTLTIQRTQQEDSAVYLCASSLGGFRGPNEQFFGPGTRLTVL.